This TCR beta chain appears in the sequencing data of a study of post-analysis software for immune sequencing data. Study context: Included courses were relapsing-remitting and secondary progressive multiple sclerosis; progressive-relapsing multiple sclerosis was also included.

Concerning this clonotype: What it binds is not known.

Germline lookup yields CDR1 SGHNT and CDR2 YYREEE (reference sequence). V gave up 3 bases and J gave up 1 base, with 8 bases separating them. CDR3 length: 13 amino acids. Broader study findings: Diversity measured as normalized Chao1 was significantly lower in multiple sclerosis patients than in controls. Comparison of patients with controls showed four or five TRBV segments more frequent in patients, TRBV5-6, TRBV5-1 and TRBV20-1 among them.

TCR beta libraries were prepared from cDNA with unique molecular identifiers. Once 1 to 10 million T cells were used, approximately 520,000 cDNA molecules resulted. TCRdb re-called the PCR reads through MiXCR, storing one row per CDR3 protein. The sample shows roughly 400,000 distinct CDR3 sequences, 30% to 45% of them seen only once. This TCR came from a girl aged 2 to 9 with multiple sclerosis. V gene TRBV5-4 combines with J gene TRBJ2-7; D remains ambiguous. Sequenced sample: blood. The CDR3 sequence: CASSSRTSYEQYF. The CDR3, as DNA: TGTGCCAGCAGCTCGCGGACGTCCTACGAGCAGTACTTC.